Sequencing of this TCR beta chain was carried out in a study of T cell changes during pregnancy in multiple sclerosis. Assay: immunoSEQ multiplex PCR; the TCRdb copy retains only in-frame clones and omits some. The data show roughly 53,000 clones, with roughly nine tenths seen just once and about 0.36% held by the top ten. The TCR comes from a female donor in good health, enrolled as a control in a pregnancy study. Here the sequenced sample was CD4+ T cells from peripheral blood mononuclear cells, taken in the second trimester of pregnancy.

The CDR3 coding sequence is TGTGCCAGCTCCCTCCCGATAAGCGGGGGTCACTACGAGCAGTACTTC. It translates to CASSLPISGGHYEQYF. The chain employs TRBV11-2 and TRBJ2-7, with 8 bases identical to TRBD2. The CDR3 spans 16 residues. The V segment lost 8 bases and the J segment 3 bases; nucleotides outside the gene matches: 15. The germline gives CDR1 SGHAT, CDR2 FQNNGV.